The clone carrying this TCR beta chain has ten or more counts. The sample comes from a study of Graves' ophthalmopathy and Graves' hyperthyroidism. Background on the study: The blood sample was drawn at first diagnosis and before any treatment.

CDR1 and CDR2 from the germline V gene are MDHEN and SYDVKM. The V segment lost 4 bases and the J segment 4 bases; nucleotides outside the gene matches: 3. The CDR3 extends over 16 amino acids. Transcripts of RNA were the source for amplifying TCR beta CDR3 regions. Investigators did first-round RT-PCR with HTBI primers, then second-round multiplex PCR. TCRdb independently ran MiXCR on the multiplex PCR reads; one entry per CDR3 protein. The sample lists over 500,000 distinct CDR3 sequences; approximately 21% were seen once. No ophthalmopathy within 18 months of follow-up signified stable hyperthyroidism. The hyperthyroidism patients had a new diagnosis of under 2 months' duration and were aged 18 to 65.

This sequence was found in a woman under 30 with stable Graves' hyperthyroidism. Some clones in this sample may be carry-over from other donors' samples. Sequencing was performed on peripheral blood. The chain uses TRBV28 and TRBJ2-2, with TRBD2 identical over 13 bases. The CDR3 is CASSSRLAGGTGELFF. CDR3 nucleotides: TGTGCCAGCAGTTCTCGACTAGCGGGAGGCACCGGGGAGCTGTTTTTT.